Listed below are T cell receptor beta chains from one sample, sequenced in a study of glioma-infiltrating T cells after dendritic cell vaccination. The protocol was immunoSEQ multiplex PCR, while the TCRdb copy is restricted to in-frame clones and leaves out a portion. The sample lists over 70,000 clones; over 75% were seen once. The input for sequencing was blood, taken before dendritic cell vaccination. All receptors come from a human donor with glioblastoma. Each CDR3 is given with its conserved first and last residue. The order of the fields is J gene, clone size, V gene, D gene, CDR3 length, CDR3 DNA, CDR3 protein. A D gene is named only where the DNA matches it firmly. The size of a clone is reported for some rows only, either as once, few or many, or as a class for expanded clones.

TRBJ2-3	once	TRBV2	TRBD1	14	TGTGCCGGCCGGCGTCGACAGGGGGGGGATACGCAGTATTTT	CAGRRRQGGDTQYF
TRBJ2-3	NA	TRBV19	TRBD2	17	TGTGCCAGTAGTGCGACTAGCGGGAGGGCATCCGCAGATACGCAGTATTTT	CASSATSGRASADTQYF
TRBJ1-5	NA	TRBV2	NA	14	TGTGCCAGCAGTGTGGCAGGGAGCAATCAGCCCCAGCATTTT	CASSVAGSNQPQHF
TRBJ2-1	NA	TRBV19	NA	14	TGTGCCAGTAATCGGGCAGGGGGGAACAATGAGCAGTTCTTC	CASNRAGGNNEQFF
TRBJ1-3	NA	TRBV5-1	NA	15	TGCGCCAGCAGCCCCGGGACATCCTCTGGAAACACCATATATTTT	CASSPGTSSGNTIYF
TRBJ1-3	NA	TRBV30	NA	14	TGTGCCTCAACGACAGTAATCTCTGGAAACACCATATATTTT	CASTTVISGNTIYF
TRBJ2-1	NA	TRBV7-3	TRBD2	12	TGTGCCAGCAGCTTAGGGGGGGAGGAGCAGTTCTTC	CASSLGGEEQFF
TRBJ2-6	NA	TRBV7-9	NA	16	TGTGCCAGCAGCCTAGGCGCGGCGGCTGGGGCCAACGTCCTGACTTTC	CASSLGAAAGANVLTF
TRBJ1-1	few	TRBV19	NA	15	TGTGCCAGTAGTATTAGGCAGGGGCTGAACACTGAAGCTTTCTTT	CASSIRQGLNTEAFF
TRBJ2-5	NA	TRBV20-1	NA	11	TGCAGTGCTGCCCCCGGGGAGACCCAGTACTTC	CSAAPGETQYF
TRBJ2-1	NA	TRBV9	TRBD2	16	TGTGCCAGCAGCGTAGGGGCTAGCGGGAGGGGGAGTGAGCAGTTCTTC	CASSVGASGRGSEQFF
TRBJ1-6	NA	TRBV7-6	NA	14	TGTGCCAGCAGCTTAGGGGAGGGTAATTCACCCCTCCACTTT	CASSLGEGNSPLHF
TRBJ2-1	few	TRBV18	TRBD2	16	TGTGCCAGCTCACCTACCCTAGCGGGGGCTAGGACTGAGCAGTTCTTC	CASSPTLAGARTEQFF
TRBJ2-3	few	TRBV7-3	TRBD2	18	TGTGCCAGCAGCTTAACGACGACCGGGACTAGCGGGAGTAGTACGCAGTATTTT	CASSLTTTGTSGSSTQYF
TRBJ2-3	NA	TRBV14	NA	19	TGTGCCAGCAGCTCCCCTTCTTCACTAGCGATGAAGGGGGGATATACGCAGTATTTT	CASSSPSSLAMKGGYTQYF
TRBJ2-1	NA	TRBV5-1	NA	12	TGCGCCAGCAGCTTGCCTCACAATGAGCAGTTCTTC	CASSLPHNEQFF
TRBJ1-2	NA	TRBV6-1	TRBD1	18	TGTGCCAGCAGTGGAGCCAAAACCGGGACAGGGGGCGCCGATGGCTACACCTTC	CASSGAKTGTGGADGYTF
TRBJ1-5	NA	TRBV2	NA	13	TGTGCCAGCAGTGACAGGGTCAATCAGCCCCAGCATTTT	CASSDRVNQPQHF
TRBJ2-2	NA	TRBV27	NA	22	TGTGCCAGCAGTTTTGACTTCTTAGGGGGAATGCAGGGTGAGGCGAACACCGGGGAGCTGTTTTTT	CASSFDFLGGMQGEANTGELFF
TRBJ2-5	NA	TRBV6-1	TRBD1	17	TGTGCCAGCAGTGAAGGAGCCCTACAGGGGCGACGAGAGACCCAGTACTTC	CASSEGALQGRRETQYF
TRBJ1-5	NA	TRBV4-1	TRBD1	16	TGCGCCAGCAGCCAAGGGGGGACAGGGTTGGATCAGCCCCAGCATTTT	CASSQGGTGLDQPQHF
TRBJ1-6	NA	TRBV2	TRBD1	18	TGTGCCAGCAGACCGGGGACAGGGACGTCCTTCAAGAATTCACCCCTCCACTTT	CASRPGTGTSFKNSPLHF
TRBJ2-1	NA	TRBV5-4	TRBD2	19	TGTGCCAGCAGCTTGAGTTTGCTAGCGGGAGGGGGTCCCTACAATGAGCAGTTCTTC	CASSLSLLAGGGPYNEQFF
TRBJ1-1	NA	TRBV19	TRBD1	16	TGTGCCAGTAGTACCCTAAGGACAGGGATGAACACTGAAGCTTTCTTT	CASSTLRTGMNTEAFF
TRBJ1-3	NA	TRBV5-4	NA	15	TGTGCCAGCAGTTCTGGCGGGGTAGCTGGAAACACCATATATTTT	CASSSGGVAGNTIYF
TRBJ1-4	NA	TRBV30	NA	15	TGTGCCTGGAGCCCCTCGAGTTCAACTAATGAAAAACTGTTTTTT	CAWSPSSSTNEKLFF
TRBJ1-2	NA	TRBV7-9	NA	17	TGTGCCAGCAGCCCAACTAACTCCTTTCTGACCGGCTATGGCTACACCTTC	CASSPTNSFLTGYGYTF
TRBJ1-5	NA	TRBV5-1	NA	14	TGCGCCAGCAGTCGTGGAGGGAGCAATCAGCCCCAGCATTTT	CASSRGGSNQPQHF
TRBJ1-2	NA	TRBV27	TRBD1	15	TGTGCCAGCAGTATACAGGGGGCGCAGAAGGATGGCTACACCTTC	CASSIQGAQKDGYTF
TRBJ2-1	NA	TRBV9	NA	14	TGTGCCAGCAACCCCCAGTACTCCTACAATGAGCAGTTCTTC	CASNPQYSYNEQFF
TRBJ1-1	NA	TRBV7-2	NA	15	TGTGCCAGCAGCCCGAGGCCTCAGGGGAAGACTGAAGCTTTCTTT	CASSPRPQGKTEAFF
TRBJ1-3	NA	TRBV5-1	TRBD1	15	TGCGCCAGCAGCTCAGGGGGGAACTCTGGAAACACCATATATTTT	CASSSGGNSGNTIYF
TRBJ1-3	NA	TRBV5-1	NA	15	TGCGCCAGCAGCTCAGGGCTCGCGGGGGGAAACACCATATATTTT	CASSSGLAGGNTIYF
TRBJ2-3	NA	TRBV5-4	NA	12	TGTGCCAGCAGCTTGGCTTTGGATACGCAGTATTTT	CASSLALDTQYF
TRBJ2-1	NA	TRBV5-1	NA	15	TGCGCCAGCAGCAGCACTAGTGCCCCTTACAATGAGCAGTTCTTC	CASSSTSAPYNEQFF
TRBJ1-5	NA	TRBV30	TRBD1	17	TGTGCCTGGAGTCGGGACAGGGGCGAGTATAGCAATCAGCCCCAGCATTTT	CAWSRDRGEYSNQPQHF
TRBJ1-1	NA	TRBV5-5	NA	14	TGTGCCAGCAGCTTTACAGCCATGAACACTGAAGCTTTCTTT	CASSFTAMNTEAFF
TRBJ2-6	NA	TRBV30	NA	15	TGTGCCTGGAGTCCAGGGAGGTCTGGGGCCAACGTCCTGACTTTC	CAWSPGRSGANVLTF
TRBJ1-5	few	TRBV5-1	NA	14	TGCGCCAGCAGCTTGGGGGGGCGCGATCAGCCCCAGCATTTT	CASSLGGRDQPQHF
TRBJ1-6	NA	TRBV5-6	NA	12	TGTGCCAGCAGCTTGGTTCAGGGCGCGGTCGTCTTT	CASSLVQGAVVF
TRBJ2-3	NA	TRBV10-3	NA	18	TGTGCCATCAGTGCCCGTTGGTCCAGCTCTAGAAACACAGATACGCAGTATTTT	CAISARWSSSRNTDTQYF
TRBJ2-3	NA	TRBV9	NA	14	TGTGCCAGCAGCGTAGAGCTGATCACAGATACGCAGTATTTT	CASSVELITDTQYF
TRBJ1-4	few	TRBV2	TRBD1	13	TGTGCCAGCGCGCAGGGGGGTAGGGAAAAACTGTTTTTT	CASAQGGREKLFF
TRBJ2-7	NA	TRBV29-1	NA	13	TGCAGCGTTGGCCGCGACAGCCACTACGAGCAGTACTTC	CSVGRDSHYEQYF
TRBJ2-2	once	TRBV5-1	NA	16	TGCGCCAGCAGCGTGTCGGGGGGCGCGAACACCGGGGAGCTGTTTTTT	CASSVSGGANTGELFF
TRBJ2-3	NA	TRBV19	NA	12	TGTGCCAGTAGTCCCCAGTCAGATACGCAGTATTTT	CASSPQSDTQYF
TRBJ2-1	once	TRBV5-1	TRBD1	16	TGCGCCAGCAGCAGAGGGACAGTCGGTTCTGGTTATGAGCAGTTCTTC	CASSRGTVGSGYEQFF
TRBJ1-2	NA	TRBV6-1	NA	15	TGTGCCAGCAGTGAAGCGGGGACATTCCGGACTGGCTACACCTTC	CASSEAGTFRTGYTF
TRBJ2-1	NA	TRBV4-2	NA	15	TGTGCCAGCAGCCAAGGGCAGGCCAACTACAATGAGCAGTTCTTC	CASSQGQANYNEQFF
TRBJ2-2	NA	TRBV28	TRBD1	16	TGTGCCAGCAGTTTGTCCGGGACAGATAACACCGGGGAGCTGTTTTTT	CASSLSGTDNTGELFF
TRBJ1-4	NA	TRBV19	NA	14	TGTGCCAGTAGTAGTGGCAGGCCCCCTGAAAAACTGTTTTTT	CASSSGRPPEKLFF